These 28 T cell receptor beta chains came from one sample sequenced in a study of cytomegalovirus exposure and HLA in healthy donors. It was with 60 Vbeta and 13 Jbeta primers that the PCR ran. The assay was immunoSEQ multiplex PCR, and TCRdb's table has in-frame clones only and misses some. Counted here are roughly 100,000 clones, approximately 79% occurring once; the ten biggest clones make up 6% to 8%. Sequencing input: PBMCs. The receptors come from a man between 25 and 39 years old in good health and CMV-seropositive.

The chain is built from TRBV5-1 and TRBJ1-2; D unresolved. The CDR3 length is 14 residues. CDR1 and CDR2 from the germline V gene are SGHRS and YFSETQ. The V and J ends lost 2 bases and 5 bases respectively, with 13 bases between them. CDR3 DNA: TGCGCCAGCAGCTTTTCTGAAGCCAAGTATGGCTACACCTTC. Its protein is CASSFSEAKYGYTF.

The rearrangement uses TRBV6-5 and TRBJ1-2; tentatively, D is TRBD1 (5 bases). Germline V gene data show CDR1 as MNHEY and CDR2 as SVGAGI. This CDR3 is built from 16 residues. Trimming took off 2 bases at V and 0 bases at J, with 13 bases between the two ends. This CDR3 is CASSYRTPTANYGYTF. In nucleotides, the CDR3 is TGTGCCAGCAGTTACCGGACACCTACTGCTAACTATGGCTACACCTTC.

There are a few counts of this clone. This sequence joins TRBV5-8 and TRBJ1-4; TRBD1 matches at 9 bases. Germline loops: CDR1 SGHTS, CDR2 YDEGEE. V dropped 2 bases and J dropped 5; count of bases not matched to a gene: 4. CDR3 size: 15 residues. The CDR3 DNA sequence: TGTGCCAGCAGCTTCGGGGACAGGGCGAATGAAAAACTGTTTTTT. Its translation is CASSFGDRANEKLFF. Full variable domain (missing parts from reference TRBV5-8 and TRBJ1-4): EAGVTQSPTHLIKTRGQQATLRCSPISGHTSVYWYQQALGLGLQFLLWYDEGEERNRGNFPPRFSGRQFPNYSSELNVNALELEDSALYLCASSFGDRANEKLFFGSGTQLSVL.

The chain couples TRBV7-6 to TRBJ2-5; a weak D match, TRBD2 (7 bases). The CDR3 spans 17 residues. The V and J ends lost 5 bases and 3 bases respectively, with 22 bases between them. The V gene's germline CDR1 is SGHVS and CDR2 FNYEAQ. CDR3 in DNA: TGTGCCAGCAGCCCCCTAGTGGCGGGGGCGATAGAAGAGACCCAGTACTTC. Amino acids: CASSPLVAGAIEETQYF.

The chain links TRBV4-1 to TRBJ1-5, with 10 bases lining up with TRBD1. Per the germline V gene, CDR1 is MGHRA and CDR2 is YSYEKL. With V trimmed by 3 bases and J by 6 bases, 14 bases remained unmatched. The length of the CDR3 is 18 residues. The CDR3 coding sequence is TGCGCCAGCAGCCACACTCGACAATCCGGGACAGGGGTTCAGCCCCAGCATTTT. This encodes CASSHTRQSGTGVQPQHF.

The V and J genes are TRBV7-9 and TRBJ1-6, with TRBD1 matching over 7 bases. J was trimmed by 9 bases and V by 1 base; bases with no gene match: 6. CDR3 length: 15 amino acids. Germline CDR1 SEHNR, CDR2 FQNEAQ (reference sequence). The CDR3: CASSLGQGIGSPLHF. The CDR3, as DNA: TGTGCCAGCAGCTTAGGACAGGGCATTGGTTCACCCCTCCACTTT.

The chain uses TRBV7-2 and TRBJ2-6, with D possibly matching TRBD1 (6 bases). The CDR3 consists of 15 residues. The V and J ends lost 2 bases and 4 bases respectively, with 9 bases between them. Looked up from germline, CDR1 is SGHTA and CDR2 is FQGNSA. This CDR3 is CASSLTGHGANVLTF. The CDR3, as DNA: TGTGCCAGCAGCTTAACAGGGCACGGGGCCAACGTCCTGACTTTC. Supplemented by reference TRBV7-2 and TRBJ2-6, the full variable domain reads GAGVSQSPSNKVTEKGKDVELRCDPISGHTALYWYRQSLGQGLEFLIYFQGNSAPDKSGLPSDRFSAERTGGSVSTLTIQRTQQEDSAVYLCASSLTGHGANVLTFGAGSRLTVL.

CDR3: CAWSVPYLAGGTDTQYF. The CDR3 nucleotides are TGTGCCTGGAGTGTCCCCTATCTAGCGGGGGGGACAGATACGCAGTATTTT. This chain uses TRBV30 with TRBJ2-3; 12 bases fit TRBD2. Germline loops: CDR1 GTSNPN, CDR2 SVGIG (reference sequence). With 0 bases clipped from V and 3 bases from J, the junction kept 7 bases outside the gene matches. The CDR3 sequence is 17 residues long.

V and J are TRBV7-9 and TRBJ1-1; D is ambiguous. V lost 5 bases and J 5 bases, leaving 15 bases between the germline ends. Looked up from germline, CDR1 is SEHNR and CDR2 is FQNEAQ (reference sequence). The CDR3 is 14 residues long. CDR3 region: CASSPTPTGTEAFF. For the CDR3, the DNA is TGTGCCAGCAGCCCTACACCCACGGGTACTGAAGCTTTCTTT.

This sequence joins TRBV4-1 and TRBJ2-7; 9 positions agree with TRBD1. This CDR3 has 15 amino acids. V lost 4 bases to trimming and J lost 0 bases; unmatched junction nucleotides: 4. Germline CDR1 is MGHRA and CDR2 is YSYEKL. The DNA of the CDR3 is TGCGCCAGCAGCCGCGGACAGGGGAGCTCCTACGAGCAGTACTTC. Translated: CASSRGQGSSYEQYF.

The genes are TRBV7-8 and TRBJ2-3, with 8 bases aligning to TRBD2. Germline values: CDR1 SGHVS, CDR2 FQNEAQ. The CDR3 has 17 amino acids. The V gene end was trimmed by 0 bases and the J gene end by 5 bases; junction bases not matched to a gene: 10. The CDR3 loop is CASSLARLAGIKDTQYF. In DNA form, the CDR3 reads TGTGCCAGCAGCTTAGCGAGGCTAGCGGGTATAAAAGATACGCAGTATTTT.

V usage is TRBV6-1 and J usage is TRBJ2-7; 11 nucleotides line up with TRBD1. The CDR3 is made up of 15 amino acids. Germline CDR1 and CDR2: MNHNS and SASEGT. The trim removed 0 bases at V and 6 bases at J, leaving 4 bases unmatched. CDR3 in amino acids: CASSEAGQGASEQYF. DNA of the CDR3: TGTGCCAGCAGTGAAGCAGGACAGGGGGCAAGCGAGCAGTACTTC.

The CDR3 sequence is CASSPRTGIYGYTF. In nucleotides, the CDR3 is TGTGCCAGCAGCCCTAGGACAGGAATCTATGGCTACACCTTC. V is TRBV9 and J is TRBJ1-2, with 7 bases lining up with TRBD1. Trimming removed 4 bases from V and 4 bases from J; junction bases left unmatched: 7. Germline lookup yields CDR1 SGDLS and CDR2 YYNGEE. This CDR3 contains 14 residues. Variable domain in full (rest from reference TRBV9 and TRBJ1-2): DSGVTQTPKHLITATGQRVTLRCSPRSGDLSVYWYQQSLDQGLQFLIQYYNGEERAKGNILERFSAQQFPDLHSELNLSSLELGDSALYFCASSPRTGIYGYTFGSGTRLTVV.

The chain uses TRBV4-1 and TRBJ2-7; 9 bases line up with TRBD1. The J segment lost 0 bases and the V segment lost 3 bases, leaving 3 bases of the junction unmatched. The CDR3 has 15 amino acids. Germline-derived CDR1 and CDR2 are MGHRA and YSYEKL. This CDR3 reads CASSHPTGGSYEQYF. CDR3 nucleotides: TGCGCCAGCAGCCACCCGACAGGGGGCTCCTACGAGCAGTACTTC.

This clone was found a few times. This chain joins TRBV5-5 and TRBJ2-7; TRBD1 agrees at 8 bases. Per germline, CDR1 SGHKS and CDR2 YYEKEE (reference sequence). Trimming removed 1 base from V and 7 bases from J; junction bases left unmatched: 1. This CDR3 comprises 12 residues. The chain's CDR3 is CASSLTGGEQYF. The CDR3 nucleotides read TGTGCCAGCAGCTTGACAGGGGGGGAGCAGTACTTC.

The CDR3 spells CASSEPGYGYTF. In nucleotides, the CDR3 is TGCGCCAGCAGTGAGCCGGGCTATGGCTACACCTTC. V and J are TRBV10-2 and TRBJ1-2; D is unresolved. The CDR3 has 12 amino acids. The germline V and J ends were trimmed by 2 bases and 4 bases, with 5 bases remaining between them. CDR1 is WSHSY, CDR2 SAAADI, per germline.

The DNA of the CDR3 is TGTGCCAGCAGTGAAGGGCGGGGTTTCTCTATCCATGAGCAGTTCTTC. It specifies CASSEGRGFSIHEQFF. The chain couples TRBV6-1 to TRBJ2-1; the D gene is possibly TRBD2 (6 bases). This CDR3 spans 16 amino acids. Germline lookup yields CDR1 MNHNS and CDR2 SASEGT. With 1 base removed from V and 8 bases from J, the gap between germline ends came to 18 bases.

The chain joins TRBV6-4 to TRBJ1-3; perhaps TRBD1 as D (5 bases). This CDR3 region has 14 residues. Germline-derived CDR1 and CDR2 are MRHNA and SNTAGT. Trimming shortened V by 6 bases and J by 4 bases, and 13 bases separated the two germline ends. Here the CDR3 reads CASSTGETGNTIYF. CDR3 DNA sequence: TGTGCCAGCAGCACAGGAGAAACCGGAAACACCATATATTTT.

V usage is TRBV28 and J usage is TRBJ1-2, with D possibly matching TRBD1 (5 bases). The CDR3 has 14 amino acids. Germline V gives CDR1 MDHEN, CDR2 SYDVKM. The V gene lost 3 bases and the J gene lost 3 bases, with 11 bases spanning the gap. CDR3 sequence (DNA): TGTGCCAGCAGTTTGGGGGGATCCCACTATGGCTACACCTTC. It is translated as CASSLGGSHYGYTF.

V usage is TRBV4-2 and J usage is TRBJ2-5; 7 bases fit TRBD2. Germline CDR1 reads LGHNA; CDR2 reads YNFKEQ. V dropped 0 bases and J dropped 1; count of bases not matched to a gene: 2. The CDR3 loop spans 15 amino acids. The CDR3 DNA reads as TGTGCCAGCAGCCAAGATGCTAGCGGCCAAGAGACCCAGTACTTC. Translated, it gives CASSQDASGQETQYF.

This sequence joins TRBV25-1 and TRBJ1-5, with 9 bases fitting TRBD1. V lost 5 bases to trimming and J lost 6 bases; unmatched junction nucleotides: 8. This CDR3 has 15 residues. CDR1 and CDR2 from the germline V gene are MGHDK and SYGVNS. Here the CDR3 reads CASSPSGQGGQPQHF. The CDR3 DNA reads TGTGCCAGCAGTCCTTCGGGACAGGGCGGTCAGCCCCAGCATTTT.

The genes are TRBV19 and TRBJ1-4, with 7 nucleotides matching TRBD1. The CDR3 spans 13 residues. CDR1 is LNHDA, CDR2 SQIVND, per germline (reference sequence). V shed 4 bases, J shed 11 bases, and the junction held 7 bases outside the gene matches. CDR3 DNA sequence: TGTGCCAGTAGTACCCCGGGACAGCTCAAACTGTTTTTT. Protein product: CASSTPGQLKLFF.

The chain has TRBV20-1 and TRBJ2-5; D uncertain. V lost 6 bases and J lost 5, with 7 bases in between. The CDR3 spans 10 residues. Germline CDR1 and CDR2: DFQATT and SNEGSKA (reference sequence). For the CDR3, the DNA is TGCAGTGCCCCTCGGGAGACCCAGTACTTC. This encodes CSAPRETQYF.

The rearrangement links TRBV28 to TRBJ2-2, with 8 bases aligning to TRBD2. Germline CDR1 is MDHEN and CDR2 is SYDVKM. J was trimmed by 6 bases and V by 8 bases; bases with no gene match: 11. This CDR3 is 15 amino acids long. CDR3 region: CASSPGGGHPGELFF. The DNA of the CDR3 is TGTGCCAGCTCGCCGGGCGGGGGGCACCCCGGGGAGCTGTTTTTT.

CDR3 in DNA: TGTGCCAGCAGTGAAAGGGAGGGGTTAGTAAAACTGTTTTTT. Amino acids: CASSEREGLVKLFF. V is TRBV2 and J is TRBJ1-4, with D possibly being TRBD1 (5 bases). Trimming left V 2 bases short and J 10 bases short, with 14 bases between. This CDR3 has 14 residues. Germline CDR1 reads SNHLY; CDR2 reads FYNNEI.

This clone was seen only a few times. The chain carries TRBV25-1 and TRBJ2-7; 7 nucleotides line up with TRBD1. The V gene's germline CDR1 is MGHDK and CDR2 SYGVNS. With V trimmed by 7 bases and J by 0 bases, 9 bases remained unmatched. The CDR3 covers 15 residues. CDR3: CASTHRTGVSYEQYF. The CDR3 DNA follows: TGTGCCAGCACCCACCGGACAGGCGTCTCCTACGAGCAGTACTTC.

The chain is built from TRBV7-8 and TRBJ1-5; 7 bases match TRBD1. Germline CDR1 SGHVS, CDR2 FQNEAQ. The CDR3 has 16 residues. With V trimmed by 2 bases and J by 4 bases, 8 bases remained unmatched. For the CDR3, the DNA is TGTGCCAGCAGCTTACAGACAGGGTACAGAAATCAGCCCCAGCATTTT. It translates to CASSLQTGYRNQPQHF.

This clone has only a few counts. The chain recombines TRBV9 with TRBJ1-6; D is unresolved. This CDR3 comprises 12 residues. In germline, CDR1 is SGDLS, CDR2 YYNGEE. Trimming cost V 1 base and J 7 bases, with 3 bases left between them. CDR3 coding DNA: TGTGCCAGCAGCGTATTAAATTCACCCCTCCACTTT. This translates into CASSVLNSPLHF. Full variable domain (rest looked up from reference TRBV9 and TRBJ1-6): DSGVTQTPKHLITATGQRVTLRCSPRSGDLSVYWYQQSLDQGLQFLIQYYNGEERAKGNILERFSAQQFPDLHSELNLSSLELGDSALYFCASSVLNSPLHFGNGTRLTVT.